The 3 T cell receptor beta chains given below trace back to one sample, sequenced in a study of shared clonotypes between healthy human individuals. Terminally differentiated effector memory CD45RA+ cells were left out of the naive CD8 fraction, which was CD45RO-negative and positively selected for CCR7. The method was immunoSEQ multiplex PCR; TCRdb's version includes in-frame clones alone and lacks a portion of them. The table records around 1.9 million clones, over 85% of them present only once. Input material: naive CD8+ T cells from PBMCs. These TCRs come from a man younger than 35 in good health. Some clones in this sample may be carry-over from other donors' samples.

The chain links TRBV5-6 to TRBJ2-1; no definite D call. Germline V lookup: CDR1 SGHDT, CDR2 YYEEEE. The CDR3 runs 15 residues. The V gene lost 1 base and the J gene lost 7 bases, with 15 bases spanning the gap. The CDR3 loop reads CASSLIWEKLNEQFF. Written as DNA, the CDR3 is TGTGCCAGCAGCTTGATCTGGGAAAAGTTGAATGAGCAGTTCTTC.

The chain carries TRBV28 and TRBJ2-1; 11 bases map to TRBD2. Germline V lookup: CDR1 MDHEN, CDR2 SYDVKM. J gave up 6 bases and V 3 bases, and 4 bases lay outside the gene matches. The CDR3 has 15 amino acids. The CDR3 protein is CASSLTSGEGNEQFF. CDR3 in DNA: TGTGCCAGCAGTTTGACTAGCGGGGAGGGCAATGAGCAGTTCTTC.

The chain has TRBV27 and TRBJ2-1; D is unclear. CDR1 is MNHEY, CDR2 SMNVEV, per germline (reference sequence). Trimming removed 8 bases at V and 0 bases at J, with 8 bases between. This CDR3 is built from 13 residues. The CDR3 spells CASGFFSYNEQFF. CDR3 bases: TGTGCCAGCGGGTTTTTCTCCTACAATGAGCAGTTCTTC.